This T cell receptor (beta chain) comes out of a study of vaccination effects on CD4 cells after COVID-19. Broader study findings: Only 1 of 255 vaccine-induced clones from healthy vaccinees cross-reacted with common cold coronaviruses. Clones from infection and from vaccination both contracted markedly late after vaccination.

Worth noting for this clone: Its specificity is not known.

Method: immunoSEQ multiplex PCR; TCRdb's copy keeps in-frame clones and lacks some. The data hold tens of thousands of clones, with approximately 74% observed a single time. This CDR3 is built from 14 residues. Trimming took off 1 base at V and 5 bases at J, with 6 bases between the two ends. Germline V lookup: CDR1 SEHNR, CDR2 FQNEAQ (reference sequence). Before sequencing, viral peptide pools were used by the ViraFEST assay to expand antigen-specific CD4+ T cells. Subsequent to roughly 10 days of culture, CD4+ T cells were isolated. Wells of around 2.2 million PBMC each were grown with around 10 IU/ml IL-2 and approximately 9.5 ug/ml peptides. Half-medium replacement with IL-2 medium occurred on days 3 and 7.

The sample was CD4+ T cells from PBMCs cultured with HCoV-229E spike peptides, taken before COVID-19 vaccination. This chain uses TRBV7-9 with TRBJ1-6, with D unresolved. This TCR came from a human donor who received a COVID-19 vaccine. For the CDR3, the DNA is TGTGCCAGCAGCTTAGATGTTGATAATTCACCCCTCCACTTT. It yields the protein CASSLDVDNSPLHF.